The 11 T cell receptor beta chains reported below all come from one sample, sequenced in a study of OX40 agonist ivuxolimab in advanced cancers. The repertoire was sequenced with immunoSEQ multiplex PCR; TCRdb's copy has only in-frame clones and lacks some. The data contain 58,000 or so clones, roughly nine tenths of them singletons. This material consisted of CD4+ or CD8+ T cells sorted from blood, taken in a trial of the OX40 agonist ivuxolimab. These receptors were taken from an adult with an advanced solid tumor such as melanoma, head and neck, liver or kidney cancer.

V is TRBV7-2 and J is TRBJ2-3; D not certain. Trimming stripped 2 bases from V and 6 bases from J, with 6 bases between. Germline lookup yields CDR1 SGHTA and CDR2 FQGNSA. This CDR3 has 12 residues. CDR3 in amino acids: CASSLYADTQYF. DNA for the CDR3: TGTGCCAGCAGCTTATACGCGGATACGCAGTATTTT. Using reference TRBV7-2 and TRBJ2-3 for the parts outside the CDR3, the full variable domain is GAGVSQSPSNKVTEKGKDVELRCDPISGHTALYWYRQSLGQGLEFLIYFQGNSAPDKSGLPSDRFSAERTGGSVSTLTIQRTQQEDSAVYLCASSLYADTQYFGPGTRLTVL.

The CDR3 is CASSIGERNQPQHF. Written as DNA, the CDR3 is TGTGCCAGTAGTATAGGGGAGCGCAATCAGCCCCAGCATTTT. The chain has TRBV19 and TRBJ1-5, with unresolved D. CDR1 is LNHDA, CDR2 SQIVND, per germline (reference sequence). The CDR3 has 14 residues. Deletions cut 1 base from V and 2 bases from J, with 6 bases between.

V usage is TRBV4-2 and J usage is TRBJ2-3, with no clear D. Trimming removed 1 base from V and 6 bases from J, with 5 bases in between. From germline, CDR1 is LGHNA and CDR2 YNFKEQ. This CDR3 has 12 amino acids. Here the CDR3 DNA reads TGTGCCAGCAGCCAAGTAGCCGATACGCAGTATTTT. Encoded protein: CASSQVADTQYF.

The CDR3 nucleotides read TGCGCCAGCAGCCTGCGACTAGCGGCAGATGGTACAGATACGCAGTATTTT. Amino acids: CASSLRLAADGTDTQYF. The rearrangement joins TRBV5-1 to TRBJ2-3, with 9 bases that match TRBD2. The junction had 12 bases not matched to a gene; V was cut back by 4 bases and J by 3 bases. Germline CDR1 and CDR2: SGHRS and YFSETQ. The CDR3 consists of 17 residues.

The chain uses TRBV28 and TRBJ1-2; possible D gene TRBD1, 5 bases. In germline, CDR1 is MDHEN, CDR2 SYDVKM. V dropped 5 bases and J dropped 0 bases, with 13 bases sitting between them. The CDR3 loop spans 15 amino acids. The CDR3 region is CASSPGASANYGYTF. In DNA, the CDR3 is TGTGCCAGCAGTCCCGGGGCCTCAGCTAACTATGGCTACACCTTC.

The rearrangement uses TRBV9 and TRBJ2-5; D unclear. CDR3 length: 12 residues. The germline V gene encodes CDR1 SGDLS and CDR2 YYNGEE. V lost 4 bases and J lost 7, with 11 bases in between. CDR3 DNA: TGTGCCAGCAGCCCCTCGGGTGGGACCCAGTACTTC. This gives the protein CASSPSGGTQYF. Complete variable domain (other parts from reference TRBV9 and TRBJ2-5): DSGVTQTPKHLITATGQRVTLRCSPRSGDLSVYWYQQSLDQGLQFLIQYYNGEERAKGNILERFSAQQFPDLHSELNLSSLELGDSALYFCASSPSGGTQYFGPGTRLLVL.

This chain connects TRBV27 to TRBJ2-3, with 9 bases lining up with TRBD1. With V trimmed by 6 bases and J by 1 base, 5 bases remained unmatched. The CDR3 contains 15 residues. Germline V gene data show CDR1 as MNHEY and CDR2 as SMNVEV (reference sequence). The CDR3 loop is CASSLRDRGTDTQYF. CDR3 in DNA: TGTGCCAGCAGCCTCCGGGACAGGGGCACAGATACGCAGTATTTT.

J is TRBJ1-2 and V is TRBV4-2; 8 bases match TRBD1. V lost 0 bases, J lost 8 bases, and 11 bases stayed unmatched. Germline V gene sequence: CDR1 LGHNA, CDR2 YNFKEQ. The length of the CDR3 is 16 residues. For the CDR3, the DNA is TGTGCCAGCAGCCAAGAAGCGGACAGGGAAGGTGGGGGCTACACCTTC. It translates to CASSQEADREGGGYTF.

This clone is a singleton in its sample. The CDR3 region has the DNA TGCGCCAGCAGCTCTGGGGGCTACGAGCAGTACTTC. Protein sequence: CASSSGGYEQYF. The chain has TRBV5-1 and TRBJ2-7; the D call may be TRBD1 or TRBD2 (5 bases each). The germline gives CDR1 SGHRS, CDR2 YFSETQ. The CDR3 runs to 12 residues. Trimming stripped 3 bases from V and 3 bases from J, with 7 bases between.

V is TRBV19 and J is TRBJ2-3; D gene unclear. The V and J ends lost 3 bases and 0 bases respectively, with 4 bases between them. The germline CDR1 and CDR2 sequences are LNHDA and SQIVND (reference sequence). This CDR3 spans 13 amino acids. Written as DNA, the CDR3 is TGTGCCAGTAGTATTGGGAGCACAGATACGCAGTATTTT. This codes for CASSIGSTDTQYF. The full variable domain, in which reference TRBV19 and TRBJ2-3 provide the parts outside the CDR3, is DGGITQSPKYLFRKEGQNVTLSCEQNLNHDAMYWYRQDPGQGLRLIYYSQIVNDFQKGDIAEGYSVSREKKESFPLTVTSAQKNPTAFYLCASSIGSTDTQYFGPGTRLTVL.

The chain couples TRBV18 to TRBJ2-7, with TRBD2 matching over 7 bases. CDR1 and CDR2 (germline): KGHSH, LQKENI. Losses at the gene ends were 2 bases for V and 3 bases for J; bases not matched to a gene: 7. CDR3 length: 15 residues. This CDR3 is CASSPGVGGVYEQYF. CDR3 nucleotides: TGTGCCAGCTCACCAGGAGTTGGGGGGGTCTACGAGCAGTACTTC.